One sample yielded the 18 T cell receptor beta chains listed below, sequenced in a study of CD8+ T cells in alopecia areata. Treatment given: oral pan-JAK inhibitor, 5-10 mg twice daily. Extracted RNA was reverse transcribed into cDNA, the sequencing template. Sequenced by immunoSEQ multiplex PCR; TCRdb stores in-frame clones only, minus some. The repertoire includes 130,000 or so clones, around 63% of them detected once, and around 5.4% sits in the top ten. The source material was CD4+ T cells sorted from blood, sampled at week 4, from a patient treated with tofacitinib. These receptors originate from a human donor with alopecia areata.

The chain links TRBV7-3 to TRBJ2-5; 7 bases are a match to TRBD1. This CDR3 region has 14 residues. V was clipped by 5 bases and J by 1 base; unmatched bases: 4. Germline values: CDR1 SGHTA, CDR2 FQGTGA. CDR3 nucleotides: TGTGCCAGCAGCGAGACAGGGACCCAAGAGACCCAGTACTTC. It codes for CASSETGTQETQYF.

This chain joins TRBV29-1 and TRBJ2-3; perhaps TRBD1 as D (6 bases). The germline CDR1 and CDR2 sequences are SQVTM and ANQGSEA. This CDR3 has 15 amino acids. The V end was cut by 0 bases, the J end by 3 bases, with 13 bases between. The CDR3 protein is CSVEDPTGGTDTQYF. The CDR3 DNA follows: TGCAGCGTTGAAGATCCGACAGGTGGGACAGATACGCAGTATTTT.

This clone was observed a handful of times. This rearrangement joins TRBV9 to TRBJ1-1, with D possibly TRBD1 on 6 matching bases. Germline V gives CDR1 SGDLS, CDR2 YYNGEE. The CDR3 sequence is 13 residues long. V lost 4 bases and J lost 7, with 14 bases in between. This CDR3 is CASSPLQGGEAFF. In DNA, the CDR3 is TGTGCCAGCAGCCCTCTACAGGGAGGTGAAGCTTTCTTT.

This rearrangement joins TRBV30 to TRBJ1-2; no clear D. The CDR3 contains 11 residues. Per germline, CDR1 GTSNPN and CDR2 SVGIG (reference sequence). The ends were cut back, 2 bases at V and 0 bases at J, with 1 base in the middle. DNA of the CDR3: TGTGCCTGGAGTTCTAACTATGGCTACACCTTC. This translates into CAWSSNYGYTF.

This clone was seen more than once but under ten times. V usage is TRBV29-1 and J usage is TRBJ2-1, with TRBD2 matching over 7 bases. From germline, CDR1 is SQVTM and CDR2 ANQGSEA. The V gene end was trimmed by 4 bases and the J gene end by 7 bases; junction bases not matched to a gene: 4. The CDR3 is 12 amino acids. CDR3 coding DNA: TGCAGCGTTGGCCAGGGAGGGAATGAGCAGTTCTTC. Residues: CSVGQGGNEQFF.

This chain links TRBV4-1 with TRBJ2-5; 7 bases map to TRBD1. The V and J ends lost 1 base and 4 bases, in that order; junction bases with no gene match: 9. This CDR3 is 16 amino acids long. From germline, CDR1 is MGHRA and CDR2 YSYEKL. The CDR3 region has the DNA TGCGCCAGCAGCCAAGGACAGGGAAGACAGATAGAGACCCAGTACTTC. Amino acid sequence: CASSQGQGRQIETQYF.

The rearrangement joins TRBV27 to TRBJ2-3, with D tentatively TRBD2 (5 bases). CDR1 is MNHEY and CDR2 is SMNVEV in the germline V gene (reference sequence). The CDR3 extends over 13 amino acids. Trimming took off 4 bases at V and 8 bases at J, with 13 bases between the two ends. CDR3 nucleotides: TGTGCCAGCAGTTCCCTTACTAGTGTTACGCAGTATTTT. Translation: CASSSLTSVTQYF.

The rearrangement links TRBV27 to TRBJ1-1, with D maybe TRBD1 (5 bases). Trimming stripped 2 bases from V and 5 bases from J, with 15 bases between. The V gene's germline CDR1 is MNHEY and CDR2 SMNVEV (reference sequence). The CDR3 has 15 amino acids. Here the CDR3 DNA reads TGTGCCAGCAGTTTAGTTGGGGGAAGGGAAACTGAAGCTTTCTTT. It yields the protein CASSLVGGRETEAFF.

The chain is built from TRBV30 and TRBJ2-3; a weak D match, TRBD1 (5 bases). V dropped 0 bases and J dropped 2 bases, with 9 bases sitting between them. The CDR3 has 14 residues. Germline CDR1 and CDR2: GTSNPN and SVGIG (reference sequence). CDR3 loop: CAWSVQVHTDTQYF. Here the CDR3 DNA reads TGTGCCTGGAGTGTACAGGTACACACAGATACGCAGTATTTT.

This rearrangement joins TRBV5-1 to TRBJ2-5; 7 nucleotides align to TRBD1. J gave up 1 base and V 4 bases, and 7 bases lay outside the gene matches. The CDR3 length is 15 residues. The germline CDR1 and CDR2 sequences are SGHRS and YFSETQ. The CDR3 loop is CASSHGTEPQETQYF. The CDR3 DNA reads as TGCGCCAGCAGCCACGGGACAGAGCCCCAAGAGACCCAGTACTTC.

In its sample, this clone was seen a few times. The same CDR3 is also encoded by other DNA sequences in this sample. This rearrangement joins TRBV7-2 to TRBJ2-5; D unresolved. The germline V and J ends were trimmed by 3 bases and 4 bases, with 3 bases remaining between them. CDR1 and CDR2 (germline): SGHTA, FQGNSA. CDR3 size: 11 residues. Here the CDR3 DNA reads TGTGCCAGCAGCTTTTCAGAGACCCAGTACTTC. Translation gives CASSFSETQYF.

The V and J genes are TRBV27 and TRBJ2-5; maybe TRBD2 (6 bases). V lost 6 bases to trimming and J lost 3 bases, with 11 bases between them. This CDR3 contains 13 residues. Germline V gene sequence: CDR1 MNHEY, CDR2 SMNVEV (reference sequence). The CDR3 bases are TGTGCCAGCAGCCTTAGGGAGGAAGAGACCCAGTACTTC. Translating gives CASSLREEETQYF.

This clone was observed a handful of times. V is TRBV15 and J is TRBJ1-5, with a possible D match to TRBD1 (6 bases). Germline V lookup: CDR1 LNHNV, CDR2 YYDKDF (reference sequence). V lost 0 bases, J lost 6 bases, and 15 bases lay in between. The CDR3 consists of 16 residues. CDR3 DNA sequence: TGTGCCACCAGCAGAGATCTAGGGGGTGCGGGTCAGCCCCAGCATTTT. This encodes CATSRDLGGAGQPQHF.

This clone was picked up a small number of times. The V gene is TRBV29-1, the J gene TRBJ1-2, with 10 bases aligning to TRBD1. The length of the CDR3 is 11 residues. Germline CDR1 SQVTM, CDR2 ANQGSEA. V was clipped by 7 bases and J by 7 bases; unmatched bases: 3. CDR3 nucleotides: TGCAGCGCTCGGACAGGGGGTGGCTACACCTTC. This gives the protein CSARTGGGYTF.

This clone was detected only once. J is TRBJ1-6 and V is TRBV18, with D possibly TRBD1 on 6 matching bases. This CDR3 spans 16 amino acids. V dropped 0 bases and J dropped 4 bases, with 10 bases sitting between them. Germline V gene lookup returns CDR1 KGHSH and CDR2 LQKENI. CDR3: CASSPPSGQYNSPLHF. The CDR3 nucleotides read TGTGCCAGCTCACCACCCTCAGGACAGTATAATTCACCCCTCCACTTT.

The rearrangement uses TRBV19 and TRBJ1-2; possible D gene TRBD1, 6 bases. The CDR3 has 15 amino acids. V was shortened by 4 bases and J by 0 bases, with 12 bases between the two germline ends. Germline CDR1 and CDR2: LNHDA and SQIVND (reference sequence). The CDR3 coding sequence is TGTGCCAGTAGTAAAGGACAGACAGCTAACTATGGCTACACCTTC. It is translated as CASSKGQTANYGYTF.

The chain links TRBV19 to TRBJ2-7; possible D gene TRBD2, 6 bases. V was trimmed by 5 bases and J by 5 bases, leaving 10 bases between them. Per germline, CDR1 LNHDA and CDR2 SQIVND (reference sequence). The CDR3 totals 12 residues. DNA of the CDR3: TGTGCCAGTAGTGTTGGGGGGAACGAGCAGTACTTC. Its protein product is CASSVGGNEQYF.

The CDR3 DNA reads as TGCGCCAGCAGCTTGGGCTCCGGACAGGGTTCCTACGAGCAGTACTTC. It specifies CASSLGSGQGSYEQYF. The chain uses TRBV5-1 and TRBJ2-7; 8 bases match TRBD1. V was clipped by 0 bases and J by 1 base; unmatched bases: 6. Germline V CDR1 and CDR2: SGHRS, YFSETQ. The CDR3 extends over 16 amino acids.